Listed below are T cell receptor beta chains from one sample, sequenced in a study of blood T cell repertoires in COVID-19. Here immunoSEQ multiplex PCR was the method, and the copy in TCRdb shows in-frame clones only, minus some. This table holds 150,000 to 200,000 clones, approximately 83% found once. The sequenced sample consisted of peripheral blood. Every receptor here comes from a man between 65 and 80 years old with active or convalescent COVID-19. The CDR3 runs from the conserved cysteine through the conserved F or W. The D gene is left open where the match is weak. Size tells how often a clone was seen (once, few, many) or the class of an expanded clone, and some rows leave it out.

CDR3 protein | CDR3 DNA | V gene | D gene | J gene | clone size
CASSFPGEKLFF | TGTGCCAGCAGCTTCCCGGGGGAAAAACTGTTTTTT | TRBV27 | NA | TRBJ1-4 | NA
CASSPGGGNQPQHF | TGTGCCAGCAGCCCCGGGGGAGGCAATCAGCCCCAGCATTTT | TRBV5-4 | NA | TRBJ1-5 | NA
CASSIVAGKSEAFF | TGTGCCAGTAGTATAGTGGCAGGAAAATCTGAAGCTTTCTTT | TRBV19 | NA | TRBJ1-1 | NA
CSASRTANTGELFF | TGCAGTGCCAGTAGGACAGCTAACACCGGGGAGCTGTTTTTT | TRBV20-1 | NA | TRBJ2-2 | NA
CASSLFGRPQHF | TGTGCCAGCAGCTTATTTGGGCGGCCCCAGCATTTT | TRBV7-9 | NA | TRBJ1-5 | NA
CASSFTDRFSTPDTQYF | TGCGCCAGCAGCTTTACGGACAGGTTCAGTACGCCAGATACGCAGTATTTT | TRBV5-1 | TRBD1 | TRBJ2-3 | NA
CASRGQGQGSPLHF | TGTGCCAGCAGGGGACAGGGTCAAGGTTCACCCCTCCACTTT | TRBV2 | TRBD1 | TRBJ1-6 | NA
CASSYRGGTGVFNTIYF | TGTGCCAGCAGTTACCGCGGCGGAACAGGGGTTTTTAACACCATATATTTT | TRBV27 | TRBD1 | TRBJ1-3 | NA
CATRTGANTEAFF | TGTGCCACCCGGACAGGGGCGAACACTGAAGCTTTCTTT | TRBV6-5 | TRBD1 | TRBJ1-1 | NA
CASSDRRGDSGNTIYF | TGTGCCAGCAGTGATCGCCGGGGGGACTCTGGAAACACCATATATTTT | TRBV25-1 | NA | TRBJ1-3 | NA
CASSSQGWETQYF | TGCGCCAGCAGCTCCCAGGGGTGGGAGACCCAGTACTTC | TRBV5-1 | NA | TRBJ2-5 | NA
CASSYKIAGGYEQFF | TGTGCCAGCAGTTATAAGATAGCGGGAGGATATGAGCAGTTCTTC | TRBV6-5 | TRBD2 | TRBJ2-1 | NA
CASSPRLTASYEQYF | TGTGCCAGCAGCCCAAGACTGACAGCTTCCTACGAGCAGTACTTC | TRBV7-2 | NA | TRBJ2-7 | NA
CASSQGSQGDYGYTF | TGTGCCAGCAGCCAAGGGTCCCAGGGCGACTATGGCTACACCTTC | TRBV3-1/TRBV3-2 | NA | TRBJ1-2 | NA
CASSPFTLNYGYTF | TGCGCCAGCAGCCCGTTTACATTAAACTATGGCTACACCTTC | TRBV5-1 | NA | TRBJ1-2 | NA
CASSTGQGFYNEQFF | TGTGCCAGCAGCACTGGACAGGGCTTCTACAATGAGCAGTTCTTC | TRBV27 | TRBD1 | TRBJ2-1 | NA
CASSLRLAGGGADTQYF | TGTGCCAGCAGCTTACGACTAGCGGGAGGGGGGGCAGATACGCAGTATTTT | TRBV7-6 | TRBD2 | TRBJ2-3 | NA
CASSPGTQRVQETQYF | TGTGCCAGTAGCCCGGGGACACAGCGAGTTCAGGAGACCCAGTACTTC | TRBV19 | NA | TRBJ2-5 | NA
CASSQDRSRGHGYTF | TGCGCCAGCAGCCAAGATAGAAGCAGGGGCCATGGCTACACCTTC | TRBV4-1 | NA | TRBJ1-2 | NA
CASSPAGHSYEQYF | TGCGCCAGCAGCCCCGCAGGACACTCCTACGAGCAGTACTTC | TRBV5-1 | NA | TRBJ2-7 | NA
CASTRTISLPAVYNEQFF | TGTGCCAGCACTCGGACAATCTCACTCCCGGCGGTTTACAATGAGCAGTTCTTC | TRBV9 | NA | TRBJ2-1 | NA
CASSVGQGAYEQYF | TGTGCCAGCAGCGTAGGTCAGGGGGCTTACGAGCAGTACTTC | TRBV9 | TRBD1 | TRBJ2-7 | once
CASSLRGSNDEQYF | TGTGCCAGCAGCTTAAGAGGCTCCAACGACGAGCAGTACTTC | TRBV7-3 | NA | TRBJ2-7 | NA
CSARANEQFF | TGCAGTGCTAGGGCCAATGAGCAGTTCTTC | TRBV20-1 | NA | TRBJ2-1 | NA
CASTEVPGQYGEQFF | TGCGCCAGCACCGAAGTCCCGGGACAGTACGGTGAGCAGTTCTTC | TRBV5-1 | TRBD1 | TRBJ2-1 | NA
CATSGTGGPGNTIYF | TGCGCCACGTCCGGGACAGGGGGCCCTGGAAACACCATATATTTT | TRBV5-1 | TRBD1 | TRBJ1-3 | NA
CATSDPRTAKEKLFF | TGTGCCACCAGTGATCCCCGGACAGCGAAGGAAAAACTGTTTTTT | TRBV24-1 | NA | TRBJ1-4 | NA
CASRRTSGGYEQFF | TGTGCCAGCAGGCGGACTAGCGGGGGGTATGAGCAGTTCTTC | TRBV7-2 | TRBD2 | TRBJ2-1 | NA